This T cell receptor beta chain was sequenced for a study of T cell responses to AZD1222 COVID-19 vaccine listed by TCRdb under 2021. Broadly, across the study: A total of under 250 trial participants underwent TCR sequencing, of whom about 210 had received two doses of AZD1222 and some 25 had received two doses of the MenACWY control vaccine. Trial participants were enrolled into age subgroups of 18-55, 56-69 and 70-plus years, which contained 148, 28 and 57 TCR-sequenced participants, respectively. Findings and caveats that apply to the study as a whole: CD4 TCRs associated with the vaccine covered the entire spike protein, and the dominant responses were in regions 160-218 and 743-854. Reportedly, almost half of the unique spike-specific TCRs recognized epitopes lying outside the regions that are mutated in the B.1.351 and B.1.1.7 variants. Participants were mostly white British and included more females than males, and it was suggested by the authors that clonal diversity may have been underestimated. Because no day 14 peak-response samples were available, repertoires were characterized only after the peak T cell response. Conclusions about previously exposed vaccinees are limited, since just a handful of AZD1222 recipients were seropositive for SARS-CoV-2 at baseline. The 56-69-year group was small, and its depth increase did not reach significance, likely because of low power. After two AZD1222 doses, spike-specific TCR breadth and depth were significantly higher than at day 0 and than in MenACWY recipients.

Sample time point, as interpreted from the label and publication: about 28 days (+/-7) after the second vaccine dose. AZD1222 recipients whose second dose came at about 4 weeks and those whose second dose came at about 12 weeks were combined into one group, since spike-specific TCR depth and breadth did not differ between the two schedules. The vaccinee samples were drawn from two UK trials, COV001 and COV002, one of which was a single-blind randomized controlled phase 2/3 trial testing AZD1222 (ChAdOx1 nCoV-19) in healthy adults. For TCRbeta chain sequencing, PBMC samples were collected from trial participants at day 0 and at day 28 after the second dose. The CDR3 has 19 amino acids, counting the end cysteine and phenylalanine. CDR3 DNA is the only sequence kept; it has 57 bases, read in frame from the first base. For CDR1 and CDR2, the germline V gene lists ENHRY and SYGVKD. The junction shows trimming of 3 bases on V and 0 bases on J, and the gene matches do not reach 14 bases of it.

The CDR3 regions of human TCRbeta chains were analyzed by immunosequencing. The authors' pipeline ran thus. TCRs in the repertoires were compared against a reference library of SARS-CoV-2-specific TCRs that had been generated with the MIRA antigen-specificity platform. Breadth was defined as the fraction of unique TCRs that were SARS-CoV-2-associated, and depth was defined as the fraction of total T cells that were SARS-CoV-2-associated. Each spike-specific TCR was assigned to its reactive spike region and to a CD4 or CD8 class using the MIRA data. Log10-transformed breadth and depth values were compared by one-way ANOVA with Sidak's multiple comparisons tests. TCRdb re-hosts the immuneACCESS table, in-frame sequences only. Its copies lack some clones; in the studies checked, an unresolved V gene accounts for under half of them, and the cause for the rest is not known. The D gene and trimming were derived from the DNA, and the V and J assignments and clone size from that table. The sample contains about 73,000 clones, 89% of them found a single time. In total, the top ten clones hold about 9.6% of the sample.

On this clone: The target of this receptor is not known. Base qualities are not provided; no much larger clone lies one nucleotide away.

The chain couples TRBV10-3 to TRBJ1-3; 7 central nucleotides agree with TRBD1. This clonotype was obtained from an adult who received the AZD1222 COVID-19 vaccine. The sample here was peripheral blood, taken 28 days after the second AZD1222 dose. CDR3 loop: CAISENRPGQLISGNTIYF. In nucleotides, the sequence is TGTGCCATCAGTGAAAACCGTCCGGGACAGCTCATCTCTGGAAACACCATATATTTT.